The 22 T cell receptor beta chains reported below all come from one sample, sequenced in a study of T-cell reconstitution after alpha-beta-depleted transplantation in children. The authors prepared the TCRbeta library with unique molecular identifiers. TCRdb reanalysed the PCR reads using MiXCR and keeps one entry per CDR3 protein. The sample shows a few hundred thousand distinct CDR3 sequences, approximately 12% of them seen only once. Sample: PBMCs, mostly from graft donor cells, taken 360 days after TCRalphabeta/CD19-depleted stem cell transplant. These receptors all come from a male patient aged 10 to 17 who had a stem cell transplant for acute myeloid leukemia, so the T cells may come from the graft donor.

Ten or more counts support this clonotype. This sequence joins TRBV12-3 or TRBV12-4 and TRBJ2-5; tentatively, D is TRBD1 (7 bases). The V end lost 4 bases, the J end lost 5 bases, and 20 bases lay between the germline ends. This CDR3 spans 16 amino acids. Written as DNA, the CDR3 is TGTGCCAGCAGTTCGGACAACAGGGGAGGCGGTGAGACCCAGTACTTC. Translating it yields CASSSDNRGGGETQYF.

The chain is built from TRBV20-1 and TRBJ2-6; D gene ambiguous. Germline V gene lookup returns CDR1 DFQATT and CDR2 SNEGSKA (reference sequence). This CDR3 spans 18 amino acids. V was cut by 2 bases and J by 3 bases, with 20 bases left in between. CDR3 nucleotide sequence: TGCAGTGCTAGATTGCGCAGCTTAGCCTTTGGTGGGGCCAACGTCCTGACTTTC. Protein sequence: CSARLRSLAFGGANVLTF.

About this clonotype itself: The junction departs from the called germline gene at one end, perhaps through a read error. The chain employs TRBV28 and TRBJ2-7; possibly TRBD1 for D (6 bases). Germline CDR1 and CDR2: MDHEN and SYDVKM. The CDR3 totals 15 residues. CDR3 in DNA: TGTGCCAGCAGGGATAGGGGGATTCCCTCCAACGAGCAGTACTTC. It specifies CASRDRGIPSNEQYF.

The rearrangement joins TRBV9 to TRBJ2-1; a possible D gene is TRBD2 (6 bases). CDR3 size: 12 residues. Trimming cost V 4 bases and J 9 bases, with 11 bases left between them. Germline CDR1 SGDLS, CDR2 YYNGEE. The CDR3 DNA sequence: TGTGCCAGCAGCCTTAGCGGTTCTGAGCAGTTCTTC. Its translation is CASSLSGSEQFF.

A few counts support this clonotype. V and J are TRBV4-3 and TRBJ1-2; 7 bases match TRBD1. In germline, CDR1 is LGHNA, CDR2 YSLEER. CDR3 length: 14 residues. The ends lost 1 base at V and 4 bases at J; junction bases unmatched: 3. CDR3 amino acids: CASSQATGFYGYTF. CDR3 nucleotide sequence: TGCGCCAGCAGCCAAGCGACAGGGTTCTATGGCTACACCTTC.

J is TRBJ2-5 and V is TRBV7-3; 9 nucleotides line up with TRBD1. The CDR3 spans 17 residues. With V trimmed by 5 bases and J by 1 base, 11 bases remained unmatched. The germline gives CDR1 SGHTA, CDR2 FQGTGA. Written as DNA, the CDR3 is TGTGCCAGCAGCCTGCGAGGCCGGGACAGGGTCCAAGAGACCCAGTACTTC. Protein: CASSLRGRDRVQETQYF.

V and J are TRBV7-3 and TRBJ2-2, with 7 bases aligning to TRBD2. V lost 4 bases to trimming and J lost 5 bases; unmatched junction nucleotides: 10. The CDR3 runs to 16 residues. The V gene's germline CDR1 is SGHTA and CDR2 FQGTGA. For the CDR3, the DNA is TGTGCCAGCAGCTCCCTAGGACTAGTAGCGACCGGGGAGCTGTTTTTT. As protein: CASSSLGLVATGELFF.

This clonotype was seen more than once but under ten times. The J gene is TRBJ2-7, the V gene TRBV20-1; D might be TRBD2 (5 bases). This CDR3 spans 12 amino acids. V was clipped by 6 bases and J by 6 bases, with 15 bases between them. Germline V gene data show CDR1 as DFQATT and CDR2 as SNEGSKA (reference sequence). The CDR3 DNA reads TGCAGTGCCGGCAAGGGAGCCCCCGAGCAGTACTTC. This gives the protein CSAGKGAPEQYF.

This chain uses TRBV20-1 with TRBJ2-7; 11 bases map to TRBD1. CDR1 and CDR2 from the germline V gene are DFQATT and SNEGSKA (reference sequence). V shed 5 bases and J 4 bases; nucleotides not matched to a gene: 10. This CDR3 has 15 amino acids. DNA of the CDR3: TGCAGTGCTGGCGGACAGGGGGCAGGTCAGTACGAGCAGTACTTC. Translated, it gives CSAGGQGAGQYEQYF.

This clonotype has more than one count but fewer than ten. This chain uses TRBV29-1 with TRBJ2-1; 8 nucleotides align to TRBD1. The germline CDR1 and CDR2 sequences are SQVTM and ANQGSEA. The CDR3 length is 17 residues. The V segment lost 7 bases and the J segment 10 bases; nucleotides outside the gene matches: 24. CDR3 nucleotides: TGCAGCGCCCCGGGGACAGGAGTTTTGGCTCGGTCTACCGAGCAGTTCTTC. It is translated as CSAPGTGVLARSTEQFF.

CDR3 sequence reads: CASRLGTQYF. The CDR3 bases are TGTGCCAGCAGGCTCGGGACCCAGTACTTC. V is TRBV9 and J is TRBJ2-5, with D unclear. CDR3 length equals 10 residues. Germline loops: CDR1 SGDLS, CDR2 YYNGEE. V was trimmed by 5 bases and J by 7 bases, leaving 6 bases between them.

The rearrangement links TRBV12-3 or TRBV12-4 to TRBJ2-1; D is undetermined. The CDR3 loop spans 10 amino acids. V was trimmed by 6 bases and J by 12 bases, leaving 9 bases between them. CDR3 coding DNA: TGTGCCAGCAGCCTTCATTCGCAGTTCTTC. Its translation: CASSLHSQFF.

V is TRBV11-2 and J is TRBJ2-4; D might be TRBD1 (5 bases). This CDR3 spans 15 amino acids. CDR1 is SGHAT and CDR2 is FQNNGV in the germline V gene. Trimming removed 5 bases from V and 0 bases from J, with 11 bases in between. This chain's CDR3 is CASSHLGLAKNIQYF. Written as DNA, the CDR3 is TGTGCCAGCAGCCACTTGGGGCTAGCCAAAAACATTCAGTACTTC.

This sequence joins TRBV10-3 and TRBJ2-7; TRBD2 might be the D (5 bases). V lost 7 bases, J lost 3 bases, and 19 bases lay in between. CDR3 length equals 15 residues. Germline V gene sequence: CDR1 ENHRY, CDR2 SYGVKD. The CDR3 here is CAITPGRPEGYEQYF. CDR3 nucleotides: TGTGCCATCACCCCGGGCAGGCCAGAGGGCTACGAGCAGTACTTC.

At least ten counts were recorded for this clonotype. The chain carries TRBV28 and TRBJ2-2, with D hard to call. This CDR3 is 15 amino acids long. V was trimmed by 3 bases and J by 2 bases, leaving 10 bases between them. Germline V gives CDR1 MDHEN, CDR2 SYDVKM. The CDR3 DNA is TGTGCCAGCAGTTTTAAGAGCCCTAACACCGGGGAGCTGTTTTTT. It yields the protein CASSFKSPNTGELFF.

The rearrangement joins TRBV7-3 to TRBJ2-3; TRBD2 agrees at 10 bases. The CDR3 covers 18 residues. Per the germline V gene, CDR1 is SGHTA and CDR2 is FQGTGA. V was pared by 5 bases and J by 5 bases, with 16 bases of the junction left unmatched. The CDR3 bases are TGTGCCAGCAGCCCTCAAACGAGTCTAGCGGGAGAGGTAGATACGCAGTATTTT. This sequence encodes CASSPQTSLAGEVDTQYF. The full variable domain, with the rest looked up from reference TRBV7-3 and TRBJ2-3, is GAGVSQTPSNKVTEKGKYVELRCDPISGHTALYWYRQSLGQGPEFLIYFQGTGAADDSGLPNDRFFAVRPEGSVSTLKIQRTERGDSAVYLCASSPQTSLAGEVDTQYFGPGTRLTVL.

This clonotype was seen a few times. V gene TRBV7-8 combines with J gene TRBJ2-5; D unresolved. V lost 4 bases to trimming and J lost 0 bases, with 18 bases between them. The germline V gene encodes CDR1 SGHVS and CDR2 FQNEAQ. There are 17 residues in the CDR3. The CDR3 sequence is CASSWTLRLVDQETQYF. DNA for the CDR3: TGTGCCAGCAGCTGGACCCTACGTCTGGTGGACCAAGAGACCCAGTACTTC.

This chain links TRBV12-3 or TRBV12-4 with TRBJ2-1; 7 bases match TRBD2. The CDR3 covers 16 residues. With 7 bases clipped from V and 6 bases from J, the junction kept 15 bases outside the gene matches. The CDR3 sequence: CASTSLGGVPFNEQFF. The DNA for the CDR3 is TGTGCCAGCACCTCTTTGGGAGGGGTTCCCTTCAATGAGCAGTTCTTC.

V usage is TRBV14 and J usage is TRBJ2-4, with D maybe TRBD1 (5 bases). Per the germline V gene, CDR1 is SGHDN and CDR2 is FVKESK. The CDR3 runs to 17 residues. Trimming stripped 2 bases from V and 1 base from J, with 15 bases between. The CDR3 DNA sequence: TGTGCCAGCAGCCAAAGGTCAGCCAGGGCTGCCAAAAACATTCAGTACTTC. As protein: CASSQRSARAAKNIQYF.

In its sample, this clonotype was seen a few times. The CDR3 DNA reads as TGTGCCAGCAGTTTCGGACTAGCGGGACCTCTGTACGAGCAGTACTTC. This gives the protein CASSFGLAGPLYEQYF. The chain recombines TRBV14 with TRBJ2-7, with 12 bases aligning to TRBD2. J was trimmed by 4 bases and V by 6 bases; bases with no gene match: 10. The germline V gene encodes CDR1 SGHDN and CDR2 FVKESK. This CDR3 has 16 amino acids.

This chain uses TRBV12-3 or TRBV12-4 with TRBJ1-1, with TRBD1 as a possible D gene (6 bases). This CDR3 region has 15 residues. V lost 6 bases and J 5 bases, leaving 19 bases between the germline ends. As DNA, the CDR3 is TGTGCCAGCAGGGCTGGGACATCTGGGGGGACTGAAGCTTTCTTT. Translated, it gives CASRAGTSGGTEAFF.

J is TRBJ2-1 and V is TRBV12-3 or TRBV12-4, with 7 bases fitting TRBD2. There are 19 residues in the CDR3. J lost 0 bases, V lost 6 bases, and 17 bases had no gene match. The CDR3: CASSLNLGGTPSSYNEQFF. CDR3 DNA: TGTGCCAGCAGCCTAAATTTGGGGGGGACGCCGAGCTCCTACAATGAGCAGTTCTTC.